This entry is about one T cell receptor beta chain. The sample originates from a study of blood T cell repertoires in COVID-19. Overall study: Some COVID-19 samples were acute and others convalescent; all came from the United States, Italy and Spain. PBMCs, B-cell-depleted T cells, or T cells provided the cDNA or gDNA that made up the material.

The Seattle patients, enrolled during active infection, were followed longitudinally. As processed by the authors: Estimated nucleated cell counts came from reference gene primer amplification. Profiled with immunoSEQ multiplex PCR; TCRdb holds only in-frame clones, not every one. From that table come the V and J calls and clone size; the DNA was used to work out D and trimming. The sample has under 95,000 clones, approximately 90% seen once. Trimming removed 5 bases at V and 1 base at J, with 9 bases between. Germline V lookup: CDR1 MDHEN, CDR2 SYDVKM. The CDR3 totals 13 residues. The genes are TRBV28 and TRBJ2-7, with D perhaps TRBD1 (6 bases). Input material: peripheral blood. The sequence derives from a man aged 50 to 59 with COVID-19, enrolled during active disease. The CDR3: CASSPGQSYEQYF. The DNA of the CDR3 is TGTGCCAGCAGTCCCGGACAGTCCTACGAGCAGTACTTC.